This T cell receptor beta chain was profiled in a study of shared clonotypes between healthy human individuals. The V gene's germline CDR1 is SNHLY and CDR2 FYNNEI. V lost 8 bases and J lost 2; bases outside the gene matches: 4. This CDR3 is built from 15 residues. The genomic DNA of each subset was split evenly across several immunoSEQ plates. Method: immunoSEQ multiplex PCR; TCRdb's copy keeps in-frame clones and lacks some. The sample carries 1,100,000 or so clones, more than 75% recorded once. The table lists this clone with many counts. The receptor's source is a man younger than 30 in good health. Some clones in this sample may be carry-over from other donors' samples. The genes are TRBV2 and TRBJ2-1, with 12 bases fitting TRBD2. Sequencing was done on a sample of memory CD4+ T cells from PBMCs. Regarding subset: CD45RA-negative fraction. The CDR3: CASARTSGAYNEQFF. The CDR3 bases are TGTGCCAGCGCAAGGACTAGCGGGGCCTACAATGAGCAGTTCTTC.